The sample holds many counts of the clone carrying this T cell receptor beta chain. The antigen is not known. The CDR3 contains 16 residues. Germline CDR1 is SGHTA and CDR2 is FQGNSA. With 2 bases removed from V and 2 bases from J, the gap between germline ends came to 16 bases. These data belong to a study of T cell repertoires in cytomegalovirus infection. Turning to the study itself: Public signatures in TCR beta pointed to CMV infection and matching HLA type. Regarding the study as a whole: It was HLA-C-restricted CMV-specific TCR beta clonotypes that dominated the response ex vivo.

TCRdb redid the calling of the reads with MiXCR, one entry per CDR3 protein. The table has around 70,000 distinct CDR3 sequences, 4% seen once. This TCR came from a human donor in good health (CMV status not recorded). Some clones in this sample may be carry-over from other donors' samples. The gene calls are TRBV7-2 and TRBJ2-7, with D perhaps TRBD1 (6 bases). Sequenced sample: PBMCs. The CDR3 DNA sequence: TGTGCCAGCAGCTTATTTGTGTTTGGACAGACCTACGAGCAGTACTTC. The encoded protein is CASSLFVFGQTYEQYF.